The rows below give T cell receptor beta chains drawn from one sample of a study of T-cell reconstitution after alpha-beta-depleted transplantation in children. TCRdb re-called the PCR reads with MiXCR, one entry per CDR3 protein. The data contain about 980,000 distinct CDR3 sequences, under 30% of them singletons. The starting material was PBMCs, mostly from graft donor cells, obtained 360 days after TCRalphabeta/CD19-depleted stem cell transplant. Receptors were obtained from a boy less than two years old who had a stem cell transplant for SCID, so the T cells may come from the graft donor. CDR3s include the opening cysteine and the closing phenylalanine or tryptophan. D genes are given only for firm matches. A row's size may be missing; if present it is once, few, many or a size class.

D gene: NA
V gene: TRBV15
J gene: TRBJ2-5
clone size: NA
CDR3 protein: CATSRARNIETQYF
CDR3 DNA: TGTGCCACCAGCAGAGCGAGGAATATTGAGACCCAGTACTTC

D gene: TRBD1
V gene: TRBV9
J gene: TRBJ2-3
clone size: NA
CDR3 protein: CASSVRGRADTQYF
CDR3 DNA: TGTGCCAGCAGCGTCAGGGGGCGCGCAGATACGCAGTATTTT

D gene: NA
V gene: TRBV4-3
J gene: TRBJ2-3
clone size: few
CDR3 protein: CASSHGSGRSQSTDTQYF
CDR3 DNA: TGCGCCAGCAGCCACGGCTCGGGGCGAAGTCAGAGCACAGATACGCAGTATTTT

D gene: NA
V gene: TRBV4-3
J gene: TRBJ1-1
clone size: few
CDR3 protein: CASSQDRGTMNTEAFF
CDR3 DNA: TGCGCCAGCAGCCAAGATCGCGGCACGATGAACACTGAAGCTTTCTTT

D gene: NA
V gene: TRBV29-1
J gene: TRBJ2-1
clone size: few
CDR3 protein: CSVRGQGREGEQFF
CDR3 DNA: TGCAGCGTCCGCGGACAGGGCAGGGAGGGTGAGCAGTTCTTC

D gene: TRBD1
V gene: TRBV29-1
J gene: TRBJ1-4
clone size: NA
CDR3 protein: CSVGGTDFEKLFF
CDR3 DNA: TGCAGCGTTGGGGGGACAGATTTTGAAAAACTGTTTTTT

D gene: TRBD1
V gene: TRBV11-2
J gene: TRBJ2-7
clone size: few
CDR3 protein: CASSLMVGTGVYEQYF
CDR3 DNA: TGTGCCAGCAGCTTAATGGTGGGGACAGGAGTTTACGAGCAGTACTTC

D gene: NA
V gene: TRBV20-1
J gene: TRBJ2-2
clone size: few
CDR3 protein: CSATRSSGDTGELFF
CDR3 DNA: TGCAGTGCCACCCGGTCCTCGGGGGACACCGGGGAGCTGTTTTTT

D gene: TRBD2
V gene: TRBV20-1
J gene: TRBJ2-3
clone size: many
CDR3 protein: CSASLRGGLADTQYF
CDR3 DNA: TGCAGTGCTAGTCTGCGGGGGGGCCTCGCAGATACGCAGTATTTT

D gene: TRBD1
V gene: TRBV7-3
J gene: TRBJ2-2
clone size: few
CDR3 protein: CASSSDRVGELFF
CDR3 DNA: TGTGCCAGCAGCTCCGACAGGGTAGGGGAGCTGTTTTTT

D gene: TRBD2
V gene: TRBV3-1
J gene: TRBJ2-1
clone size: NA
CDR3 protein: CASSQGLAFVEQFF
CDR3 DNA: TGTGCCAGCAGCCAGGGACTAGCTTTCGTTGAGCAGTTCTTC

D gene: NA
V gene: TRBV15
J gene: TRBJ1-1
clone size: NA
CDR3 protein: CATSRDYPAGRVCCTEAFF
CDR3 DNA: TGTGCCACCAGCAGAGATTATCCGGCAGGGAGGGTTTGCTGCACTGAAGCTTTCTTT

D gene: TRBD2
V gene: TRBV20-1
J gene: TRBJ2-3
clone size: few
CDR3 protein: CSAPSIAGLTDTQYF
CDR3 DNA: TGCAGTGCGCCCTCGATAGCGGGGTTGACAGATACGCAGTATTTT

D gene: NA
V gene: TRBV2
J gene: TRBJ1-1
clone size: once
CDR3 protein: CASGSPGSEAFF
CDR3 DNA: TGTGCCAGCGGTTCCCCGGGCTCTGAAGCTTTCTTT

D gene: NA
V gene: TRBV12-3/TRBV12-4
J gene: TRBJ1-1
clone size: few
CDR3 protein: CASSLRSGNTEAFF
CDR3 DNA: TGTGCCAGCAGCCTTCGGAGTGGGAACACTGAAGCTTTCTTT

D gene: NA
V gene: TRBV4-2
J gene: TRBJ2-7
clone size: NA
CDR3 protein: CASSQGAVGAYEQYF
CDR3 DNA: TGTGCCAGCAGCCAAGGAGCAGTTGGGGCCTACGAGCAGTACTTC

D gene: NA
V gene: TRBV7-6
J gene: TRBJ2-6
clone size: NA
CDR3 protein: CASSLQEGSGANVLTF
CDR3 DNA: TGTGCCAGCAGCTTGCAGGAGGGCTCTGGGGCCAACGTCCTGACTTTC

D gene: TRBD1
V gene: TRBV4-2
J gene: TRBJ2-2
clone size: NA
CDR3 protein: CASSQAPGGQGNTGELFF
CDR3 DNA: TGTGCCAGCAGCCAAGCCCCCGGCGGACAGGGGAACACCGGGGAGCTGTTTTTT

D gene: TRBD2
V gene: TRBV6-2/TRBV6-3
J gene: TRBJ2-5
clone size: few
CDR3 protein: CASSTGGWRETQYF
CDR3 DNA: TGTGCCAGCAGTACCGGGGGGTGGAGAGAGACCCAGTACTTC

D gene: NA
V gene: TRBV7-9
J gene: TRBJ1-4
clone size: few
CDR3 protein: CASSPLGGLTEKLFF
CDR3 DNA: TGTGCCAGCAGCCCGCTGGGAGGGTTGACCGAAAAACTGTTTTTT

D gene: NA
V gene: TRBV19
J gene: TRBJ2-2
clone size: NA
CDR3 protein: CASSSGGASGELFF
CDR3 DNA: TGTGCCAGTAGTAGCGGCGGTGCGTCCGGGGAGCTGTTTTTT

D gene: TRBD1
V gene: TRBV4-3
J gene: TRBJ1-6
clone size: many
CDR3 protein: CASSQVGQAGDISPLHF
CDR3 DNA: TGCGCCAGCAGCCAAGTTGGACAGGCAGGCGACATCTCACCCCTCCACTTT

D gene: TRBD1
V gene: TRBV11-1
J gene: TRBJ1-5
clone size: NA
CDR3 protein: CASSDDGQEVYSNQPQHF
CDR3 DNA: TGTGCCAGCAGCGACGACGGACAGGAGGTTTATAGCAATCAGCCCCAGCATTTT

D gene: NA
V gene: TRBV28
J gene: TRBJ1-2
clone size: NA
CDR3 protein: CASTWGEVYGYTF
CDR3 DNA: TGTGCCAGCACGTGGGGGGAAGTCTATGGCTACACCTTC

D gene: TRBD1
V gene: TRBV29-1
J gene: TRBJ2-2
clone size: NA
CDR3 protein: CSVGQITGELFF
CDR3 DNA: TGCAGCGTGGGACAGATCACCGGGGAGCTGTTTTTT

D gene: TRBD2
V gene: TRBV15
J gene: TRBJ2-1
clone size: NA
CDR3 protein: CATSRGTSWGNEQFF
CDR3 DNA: TGTGCCACCAGCAGAGGGACTAGCTGGGGCAATGAGCAGTTCTTC

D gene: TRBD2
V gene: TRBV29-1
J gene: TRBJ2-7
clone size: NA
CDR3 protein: CSVLAVPLGEQYF
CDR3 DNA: TGCAGCGTTCTAGCGGTTCCCTTAGGCGAGCAGTACTTC

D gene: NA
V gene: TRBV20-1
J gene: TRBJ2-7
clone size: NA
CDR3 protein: CSALSPRGANEQYF
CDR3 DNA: TGCAGTGCCCTCAGTCCCAGGGGTGCGAACGAGCAGTACTTC

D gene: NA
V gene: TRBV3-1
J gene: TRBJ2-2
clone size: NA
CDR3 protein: CASSQVPKSLRGELFF
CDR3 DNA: TGTGCCAGCAGCCAAGTTCCCAAGTCTCTCCGCGGGGAGCTGTTTTTT

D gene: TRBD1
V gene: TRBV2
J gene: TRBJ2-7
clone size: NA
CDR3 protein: CASSSPTGYEQYF
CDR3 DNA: TGTGCCAGCAGTTCACCGACAGGGTACGAGCAGTACTTC

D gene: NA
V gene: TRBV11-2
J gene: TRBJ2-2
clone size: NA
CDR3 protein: CASSQRVTGRNITGELFF
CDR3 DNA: TGTGCCAGCAGCCAGAGGGTGACAGGGAGGAATATTACCGGGGAGCTGTTTTTT

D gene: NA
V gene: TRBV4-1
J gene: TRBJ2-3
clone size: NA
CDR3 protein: CASSQDHPGRSSTDTQYF
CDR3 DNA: TGCGCCAGCAGCCAAGATCACCCAGGGCGGTCTAGCACAGATACGCAGTATTTT

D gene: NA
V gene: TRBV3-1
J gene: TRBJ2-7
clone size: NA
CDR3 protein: CASTLRMGSSYEQYF
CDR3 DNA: TGTGCCAGCACCCTAAGGATGGGCAGCTCCTACGAGCAGTACTTC

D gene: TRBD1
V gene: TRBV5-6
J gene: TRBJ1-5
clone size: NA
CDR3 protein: CASSKDRGVSNQPQHF
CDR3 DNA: TGTGCCAGCAGCAAGGACAGGGGTGTGAGCAATCAGCCCCAGCATTTT

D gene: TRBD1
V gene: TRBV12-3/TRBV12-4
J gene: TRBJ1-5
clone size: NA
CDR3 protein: CASSPTGQGPYQPQHF
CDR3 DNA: TGTGCCAGCAGTCCAACGGGACAGGGCCCCTATCAGCCCCAGCATTTT

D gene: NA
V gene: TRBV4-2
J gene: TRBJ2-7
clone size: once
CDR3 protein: CASSQAWGPVNEQYF
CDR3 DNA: TGTGCCAGCAGCCAGGCCTGGGGACCCGTAAACGAGCAGTACTTC

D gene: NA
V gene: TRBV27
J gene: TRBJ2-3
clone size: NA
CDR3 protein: CASSLWGTAADTQYF
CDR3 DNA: TGTGCCAGCAGTTTATGGGGGACGGCCGCAGATACGCAGTATTTT

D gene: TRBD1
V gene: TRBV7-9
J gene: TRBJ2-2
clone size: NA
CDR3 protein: CASSRGQAGTGELFF
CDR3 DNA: TGTGCCAGCAGCAGAGGACAGGCGGGCACCGGGGAGCTGTTTTTT

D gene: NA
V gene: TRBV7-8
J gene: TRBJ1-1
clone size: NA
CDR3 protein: CASSLGLVEGTEAFF
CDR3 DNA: TGTGCCAGCAGCTTAGGGTTAGTAGAAGGCACTGAAGCTTTCTTT

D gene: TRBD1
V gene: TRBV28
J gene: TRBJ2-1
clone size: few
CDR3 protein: CASSQGTARSSYNEQFF
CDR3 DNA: TGTGCCAGCAGTCAGGGGACAGCCCGAAGCTCCTACAATGAGCAGTTCTTC

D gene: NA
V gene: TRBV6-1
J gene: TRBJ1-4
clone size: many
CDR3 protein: CASRGPAKATNEKLFF
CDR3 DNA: TGTGCCAGCAGGGGTCCCGCGAAAGCAACTAATGAAAAACTGTTTTTT

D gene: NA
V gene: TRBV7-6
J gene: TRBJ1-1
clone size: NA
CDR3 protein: CATATWTGDTEAFF
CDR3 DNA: TGTGCCACAGCAACTTGGACGGGCGACACTGAAGCTTTCTTT

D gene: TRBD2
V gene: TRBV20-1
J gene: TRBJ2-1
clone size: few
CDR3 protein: CSAARLAGSYNEQFF
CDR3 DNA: TGCAGTGCCGCACGACTAGCGGGCTCCTACAATGAGCAGTTCTTC

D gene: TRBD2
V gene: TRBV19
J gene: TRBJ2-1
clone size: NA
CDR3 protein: CASSIRLAGGLIHNNEQFF
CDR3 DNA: TGTGCCAGTAGTATACGACTAGCGGGGGGTCTTATCCACAACAATGAGCAGTTCTTC

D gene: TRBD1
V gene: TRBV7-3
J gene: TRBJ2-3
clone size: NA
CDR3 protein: CASSLNSVQGESADTQYF
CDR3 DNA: TGTGCCAGCAGCTTAAACTCAGTTCAGGGGGAATCGGCAGATACGCAGTATTTT

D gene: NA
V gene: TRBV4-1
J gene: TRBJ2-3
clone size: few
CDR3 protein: CASSQSRTQYF
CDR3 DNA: TGCGCCAGCAGCCAATCGCGTACGCAGTATTTT

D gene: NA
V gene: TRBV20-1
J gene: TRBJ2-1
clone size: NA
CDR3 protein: CSARDRPGTPIAPYNEQFF
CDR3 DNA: TGCAGTGCTAGAGATCGTCCGGGGACCCCTATCGCCCCTTACAATGAGCAGTTCTTC

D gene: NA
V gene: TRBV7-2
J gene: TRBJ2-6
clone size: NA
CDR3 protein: CASSLVRARANVLTF
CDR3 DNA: TGTGCCAGCAGCTTAGTGAGGGCTAGGGCCAACGTCCTGACTTTC

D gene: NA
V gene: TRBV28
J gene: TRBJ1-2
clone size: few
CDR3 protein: CASSLPGLNYGYTF
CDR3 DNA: TGTGCCAGCAGTTTACCGGGACTGAACTATGGCTACACCTTC

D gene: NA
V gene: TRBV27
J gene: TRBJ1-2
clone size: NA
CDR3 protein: CASSPWDTNYGYTF
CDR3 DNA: TGTGCCAGCAGTCCCTGGGACACTAACTATGGCTACACCTTC

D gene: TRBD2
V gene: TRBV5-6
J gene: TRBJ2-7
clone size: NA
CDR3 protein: CASSLVRAGGYEQYF
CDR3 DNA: TGTGCCAGCAGCTTGGTGCGGGCGGGGGGGTACGAGCAGTACTTC

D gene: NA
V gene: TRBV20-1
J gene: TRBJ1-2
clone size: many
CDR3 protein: CSAREDGYTF
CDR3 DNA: TGCAGTGCTCGAGAAGATGGCTACACCTTC